This T cell receptor beta chain was identified during a study of blood T cell repertoires in COVID-19 (dated by TCRdb to the early 2020s). Describing the broader study: Samples covering the acute and convalescent phases of COVID-19 were provided by collaborators in the United States, Italy and Spain. Subjects who had been exposed to COVID-19, were actively infected with it, or had recovered from it provided the deeply sampled blood TCRbeta repertoires that made up the dataset. The samples were drawn from the first 160 participants of the ongoing ImmuneRACE study and from 1,254 subjects provided by 6 global collaborators. Nearly every sample came with metadata listing a de-identified subject ID, COVID-19 status, age in years and sex. Where available, HLA class I and class II types were taken from metadata supplied by the sample provider and were not determined by assay-based typing. The prospective study material was composed of cDNA or gDNA derived from T cells, B-cell-depleted T cells, or PBMCs. A freely available public database, intended as a resource for researchers studying the immune response to SARS-CoV-2, is where the repertoires were released.

For this clone: Its specific antigen is unknown. No base-level quality is on record; no much larger clone is a single base apart.

A distance of 12 bases separates the germline ends of V and J, which lose 0 bases and 6 bases respectively. Reading the germline V gene gives CDR1 SGHTA and CDR2 FQGNSA. The CDR3 contains 14 residues, cysteine and phenylalanine counted. Only the CDR3 region is kept as DNA, spanning 42 bases read in frame from base 1. Each collaborating institution followed its own protocols to collect whole blood in K2EDTA tubes. Collaborator samples were shipped for TCRbeta analysis as frozen whole blood, isolated PBMCs, or DNA extracted from either sample type. Overall study results and their limits: The quantity of clinical and demographic metadata differed by source and by participant and was supplied without curation.

The immunoSEQ Assay, a bias-controlled multiplex PCR, was used to amplify TCRbeta CDR3 regions from genomic DNA. The authors' pipeline ran thus. Within the assay, amplification of reference gene primers was used to estimate how many nucleated cells each sample contained. To quantify the absolute abundance of each unique TCRbeta CDR3 rearrangement, sequence reads were collapsed and filtered. For each sample, productive Simpson clonality was calculated as the square root of Simpson's diversity index over productive rearrangements. Imported from immuneACCESS, the table was reduced by TCRdb to in-frame sequences with V and J called. These copies leave out some clones; in studies compared against another copy, an unresolved V gene accounts for under half, and the cause of the remainder is not known. V, J and clone size were drawn from that table, and D and trimming were deduced from the DNA. For this sample there are around 150,000 clones; around 86% appear just once. The ten largest clones add up to approximately 8.7% of the sample.

The clonotype originates from a woman in her fifties or sixties with active or convalescent COVID-19. The sequenced sample was peripheral blood. The V and J segments used are TRBV7-2 and TRBJ2-7, with the D gene call left open. The DNA sequence follows: TGTGCCAGCAGCTTAGCCACTTCAAATGGCGAGCAGTACTTC. It is translated as CASSLATSNGEQYF.